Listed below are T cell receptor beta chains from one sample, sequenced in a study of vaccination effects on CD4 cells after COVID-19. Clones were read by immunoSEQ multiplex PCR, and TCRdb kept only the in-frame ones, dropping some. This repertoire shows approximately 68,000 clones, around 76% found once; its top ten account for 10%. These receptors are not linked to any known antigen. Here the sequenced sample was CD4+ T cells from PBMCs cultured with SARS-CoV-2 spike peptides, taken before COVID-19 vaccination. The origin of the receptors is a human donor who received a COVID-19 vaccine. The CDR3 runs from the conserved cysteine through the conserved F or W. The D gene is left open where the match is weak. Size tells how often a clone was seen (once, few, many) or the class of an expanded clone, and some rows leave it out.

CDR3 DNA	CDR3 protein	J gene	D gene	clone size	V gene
TGTGCCAGCAGCTCCGAAACAGGGGGCAATCAGCCCCAGCATTTT	CASSSETGGNQPQHF	TRBJ1-5	TRBD1	NA	TRBV7-9
TGTGCCAGCAGCGGGAACCGACATTCGGGTAATTCACCCCTCCACTTT	CASSGNRHSGNSPLHF	TRBJ1-6	NA	NA	TRBV2
TGTGCCAGCAGCTTCCATCTAGCGGGGGGATACAATGAGCAGTTCTTC	CASSFHLAGGYNEQFF	TRBJ2-1	TRBD2	NA	TRBV7-2
TGTGCTAGTGGTCCTGGGACAGGAAGGGATACGCAGTATTTT	CASGPGTGRDTQYF	TRBJ2-3	TRBD1	NA	TRBV12-5
TGCGCCAGCAGCTTGGCCGGGGTTTCAACCGGGGAGCTGTTTTTT	CASSLAGVSTGELFF	TRBJ2-2	NA	once	TRBV5-1
TGTGCCAGTATGGAAAGTACCGGGGCATTAGAAAAACTGTTTTTT	CASMESTGALEKLFF	TRBJ1-4	NA	NA	TRBV19
TGTGCCAGCAGCGGGACAGCCTATGGCTACACCTTC	CASSGTAYGYTF	TRBJ1-2	TRBD1	NA	TRBV6-5
TGCGCCAGCAGTCTCGGGGGGAGCTCCTATAATTCACCCCTCCACTTT	CASSLGGSSYNSPLHF	TRBJ1-6	NA	NA	TRBV23-1
TGTGCCAGCAGTCCCAGGGGTTCGCCTGAAGCTTTCTTT	CASSPRGSPEAFF	TRBJ1-1	NA	NA	TRBV7-9
TGTGCCAGCAGCTCCCGACAGGAACTTAATGGCTACACCTTC	CASSSRQELNGYTF	TRBJ1-2	NA	NA	TRBV7-9